The rows below give T cell receptor beta chains drawn from one sample of a study of preoperative IRX-2 immunotherapy in early breast cancer. Assay: immunoSEQ multiplex PCR; the TCRdb copy retains only in-frame clones and omits some. The table has about 2,000 clones, roughly 77% seen once. The source was tumor tissue, collected before IRX-2 immunotherapy. The receptors come from a human donor with breast cancer. The CDR3 runs from the conserved cysteine through the conserved F or W. The order of the fields is clone size, D gene, J gene, V gene, CDR3 DNA, CDR3 protein. The D gene is left open where the match is weak. Rows may omit the clone size; those that give it use once, few, many or a size class.

NA	NA	TRBJ1-6	TRBV4-1	TGCGCCAGCAGCCAAGATGGAGGCAGGTCTTATTCACCCCTCCACTTT	CASSQDGGRSYSPLHF
few	NA	TRBJ1-5	TRBV6-8	TGTGCCAGCAGTTATGGGGGTGGACAGAGCAATCAGCCCCAGCATTTT	CASSYGGGQSNQPQHF
NA	NA	TRBJ2-5	TRBV23-1	TGCGCCAGCATTACCCGGGGTGTTGAGACCCAGTACTTC	CASITRGVETQYF
NA	TRBD1	TRBJ2-5	TRBV15	TGTGCCACCAGCGTTCGGACAGGGCTGTACCAAGAGACCCAGTACTTC	CATSVRTGLYQETQYF
NA	TRBD1	TRBJ1-1	TRBV6-8	TGTGCCAGCAGTTCAGGACAGGGCCGGACTGAAGCTTTCTTT	CASSSGQGRTEAFF
NA	TRBD1	TRBJ1-1	TRBV11-3	TGTGCCAGCAGCTTTGGACAGGGGCCGACCACTGAAGCTTTCTTT	CASSFGQGPTTEAFF
NA	TRBD2	TRBJ2-2	TRBV19	TGTGCCGGGGGACTAGCGGGGTCGAACACCGGGGAGCTGTTTTTT	CAGGLAGSNTGELFF
NA	TRBD2	TRBJ2-3	TRBV11-3	TGTGCCAGCAGCTTGGCTAGCGGGAACACAGATACGCAGTATTTT	CASSLASGNTDTQYF
NA	NA	TRBJ2-7	TRBV7-1	TGTGCCAGCAGCCCGGACTTGTACTACGAGCAGTACTTC	CASSPDLYYEQYF
NA	TRBD1	TRBJ1-4	TRBV6-8	TGTGCCAGCAGTGCGGACAGGCCAATTGCAACTAATGAAAAACTGTTTTTT	CASSADRPIATNEKLFF